This T cell receptor beta chain was identified during a study of blood T cell repertoires in COVID-19. Study context: The United States, Italy and Spain provided the acute and convalescent COVID-19 samples. PBMCs, B-cell-depleted T cells, or T cells provided the cDNA or gDNA that made up the material.

From germline, CDR1 is KGHDR and CDR2 SFDVKD. V lost 9 bases to trimming and J lost 3 bases, with 6 bases between them. This CDR3 is built from 11 residues. Original processing methods: Counts of nucleated cells, estimated from reference gene primer amplification, were obtained. Assay used: immunoSEQ multiplex PCR; TCRdb lists only in-frame clones, some missing. Clone size and V and J calls were adopted from that table, with D and trimming inferred from the DNA. The repertoire holds about 250,000 clones, with about four fifths as singletons. The receptor was derived from a man aged 80 or over with acute or convalescent COVID-19. The V gene is TRBV24-1, the J gene TRBJ2-3; D gene uncertain. Sequencing input: peripheral blood. The CDR3 DNA follows: TGTGCCACCGCTATGACAGATACGCAGTATTTT. The encoded protein is CATAMTDTQYF.